This T cell receptor beta chain was documented in a study of cytotoxic CD8 clonotypes in ibrutinib-treated CLL. Turning to the study itself: Mean per-sample yields comprised about 250,000 productive templates and tens of thousands of productive rearrangements. Findings of the study overall: The study found public clonotypes uncommon, contracting or stable on treatment.

The V gene end was trimmed by 5 bases and the J gene end by 2 bases; junction bases not matched to a gene: 6. The CDR3 consists of 15 residues. CDR1 is SGHTA and CDR2 is FQGNSA in the germline V gene. Depth targeted 1 in 200,000 to 1 in 1 million T cells, averaging approximately 10x coverage per clonotype. Libraries were prepared by immunoSEQ multiplex PCR; TCRdb keeps only in-frame clonotypes and omits some of them. Of about 17,000 clones listed, around three fifths are singletons. The table lists this clone with many counts. Its target is not known. This clonotype was sampled from a human donor with chronic lymphocytic leukemia. The genes are TRBV7-2 and TRBJ2-7, with 10 nucleotides matching TRBD2. Sample: PBMCs, taken after 12 months of ibrutinib treatment. In DNA form, the CDR3 reads TGTGCCAGCAGCGACGGAGCGGGAGGGACCTACGAGCAGTACTTC. Amino acids: CASSDGAGGTYEQYF. Variable domain in full (rest from reference TRBV7-2 and TRBJ2-7): GAGVSQSPSNKVTEKGKDVELRCDPISGHTALYWYRQSLGQGLEFLIYFQGNSAPDKSGLPSDRFSAERTGGSVSTLTIQRTQQEDSAVYLCASSDGAGGTYEQYFGPGTRLTVT.